This entry features one T cell receptor beta chain sequence. This clone's antigen is unknown. No base qualities exist here, and no much larger clone lies one base off it. V loses 1 base, J loses 4 bases, and the germline ends lie 8 bases apart. The germline V gene sets CDR1 to LGHNT and CDR2 to FRNRAP. The CDR3 spans 14 residues, from the cysteine through the phenylalanine. This entry keeps only the CDR3 DNA: 42 bases, framed from base 1. TCRbeta CDR3 regions were amplified from genomic DNA by means of the immunoSEQ Assay, a bias-controlled multiplex PCR. Per the authors' processing: Nucleated cell counts per sample were estimated from amplification of reference gene primers within the assay. To quantify the absolute abundance of each unique TCRbeta CDR3 rearrangement, sequence reads were collapsed and filtered. For each sample, productive Simpson clonality was calculated by taking the square root of Simpson's diversity index across productive rearrangements. Held by TCRdb, this immuneACCESS table contains in-frame sequences only and omits some clones. Under half of the omission traces to an unresolved V gene where checked; the cause of the rest is unknown. The V and J calls and the clone size are those of that table, but D and trimming were determined from the DNA. Here the sample has 150,000 to 200,000 clones; roughly 90% occur a single time. The ten largest clones represent about 5.3% of the sample.

The record originates from a study of blood T cell repertoires in COVID-19 (TCRdb year 2020). Describing the broader study: Samples from collaborators originated in the United States, Italy and Spain and spanned both the acute and convalescent phases of COVID-19. The prospective study material was composed of cDNA or gDNA derived from T cells, B-cell-depleted T cells, or PBMCs. The dataset comprised deeply sampled blood TCRbeta repertoires from subjects exposed to, actively infected with, or recovered from COVID-19. The repertoires were released in a freely available public database meant as a resource for research on the immune response to SARS-CoV-2. Samples came from the ongoing ImmuneRACE study (first 160 participants) plus 1,254 subjects from 6 global collaborators. Nearly every sample came with metadata listing a de-identified subject ID, COVID-19 status, age in years and sex. HLA class I and class II types, where available, came from metadata supplied by the sample provider rather than from assay-based typing. Study-wide conclusions, independent of this receptor: The amount of clinical and demographic metadata varied by source and participant and was provided uncurated.

At one collaborating source in Seattle, patients were enrolled during active infection and were followed longitudinally through the course of disease. The collaborating institutions used their own protocols to collect whole blood in K2EDTA tubes. For TCRbeta analysis, collaborators shipped samples in one of three forms: frozen whole blood, isolated PBMCs, or DNA extracted from either of those sample types. The receptor's source is a man aged 25-45 years with COVID-19, enrolled during active disease. Rearrangement joined TRBV12-5 to TRBJ1-3; TRBD1 could be the D gene, as 5 bases match. Material: peripheral blood. The nucleotide sequence is given as TGTGCTAGTGGTTTGGGGAGACAGGGAAACACCATATATTTT. Translated, it reads CASGLGRQGNTIYF.